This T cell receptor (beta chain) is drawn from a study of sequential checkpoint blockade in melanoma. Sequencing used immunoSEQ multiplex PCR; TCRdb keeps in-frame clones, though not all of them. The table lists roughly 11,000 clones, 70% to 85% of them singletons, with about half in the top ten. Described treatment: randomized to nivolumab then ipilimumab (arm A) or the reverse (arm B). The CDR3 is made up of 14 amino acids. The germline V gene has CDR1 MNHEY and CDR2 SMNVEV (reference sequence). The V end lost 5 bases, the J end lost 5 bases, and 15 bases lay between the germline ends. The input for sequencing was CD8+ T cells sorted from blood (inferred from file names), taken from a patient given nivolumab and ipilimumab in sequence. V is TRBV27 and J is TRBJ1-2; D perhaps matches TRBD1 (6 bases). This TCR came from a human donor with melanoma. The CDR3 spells CASSTQQGNYGYTF. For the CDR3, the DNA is TGTGCCAGCAGTACCCAACAGGGTAATTATGGCTACACCTTC.